The sequence of this T cell receptor (beta chain) was determined in a study of T cells in narcolepsy. Germline CDR1 is SGHRS and CDR2 is YFSETQ. V trimming: 3 bases; J trimming: 1 base; junction bases outside the gene matches: 3. There are 16 residues in the CDR3. Data came from immunoSEQ multiplex PCR; TCRdb stores just in-frame clones and leaves some out. The sample has around 34,000 clones, 79% seen once. V and J are TRBV5-1 and TRBJ2-3, with TRBD2 matching 12 bases. The sample consisted of memory (CD45RA-) CD4+ T cells from blood. This TCR came from a human donor in good health. The CDR3 DNA reads as TGCGCCAGCAGCTGGCGACTAGCGGGAGGCACAGATACGCAGTATTTT. Its translation: CASSWRLAGGTDTQYF.